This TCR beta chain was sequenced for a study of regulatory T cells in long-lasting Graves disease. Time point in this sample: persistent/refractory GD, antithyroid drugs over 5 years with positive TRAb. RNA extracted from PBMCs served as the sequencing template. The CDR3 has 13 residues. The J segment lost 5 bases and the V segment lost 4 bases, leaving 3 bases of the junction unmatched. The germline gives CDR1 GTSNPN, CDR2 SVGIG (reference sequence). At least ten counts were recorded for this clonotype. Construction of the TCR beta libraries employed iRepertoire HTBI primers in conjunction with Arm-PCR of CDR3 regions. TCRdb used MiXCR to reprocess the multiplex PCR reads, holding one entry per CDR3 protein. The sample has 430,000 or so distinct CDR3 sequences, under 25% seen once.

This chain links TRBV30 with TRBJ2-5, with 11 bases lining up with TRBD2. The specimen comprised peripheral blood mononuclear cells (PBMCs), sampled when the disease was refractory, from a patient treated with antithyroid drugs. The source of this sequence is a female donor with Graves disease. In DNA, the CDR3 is TGTGCCTGGACACTAGCGGGAGTGGAGACCCAGTACTTC. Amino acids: CAWTLAGVETQYF.